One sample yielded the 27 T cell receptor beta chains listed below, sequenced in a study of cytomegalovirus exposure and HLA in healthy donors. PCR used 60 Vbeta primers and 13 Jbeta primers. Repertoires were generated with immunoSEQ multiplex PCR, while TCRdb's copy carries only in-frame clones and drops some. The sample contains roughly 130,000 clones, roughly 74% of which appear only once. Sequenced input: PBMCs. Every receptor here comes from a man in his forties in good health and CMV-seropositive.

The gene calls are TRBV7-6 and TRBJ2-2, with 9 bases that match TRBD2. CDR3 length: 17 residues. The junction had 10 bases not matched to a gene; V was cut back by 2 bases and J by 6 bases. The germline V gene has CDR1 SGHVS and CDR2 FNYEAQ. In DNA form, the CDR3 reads TGTGCCAGCAGCTTAAGGGAAACTAGCGGGCAGTCCGGGGAGCTGTTTTTT. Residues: CASSLRETSGQSGELFF.

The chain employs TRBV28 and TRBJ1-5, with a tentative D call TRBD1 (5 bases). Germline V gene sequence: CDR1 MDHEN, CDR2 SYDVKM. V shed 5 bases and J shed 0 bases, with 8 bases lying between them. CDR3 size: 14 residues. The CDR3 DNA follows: TGTGCCAGCAGTCCGGGGGTTAGCAATCAGCCCCAGCATTTT. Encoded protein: CASSPGVSNQPQHF.

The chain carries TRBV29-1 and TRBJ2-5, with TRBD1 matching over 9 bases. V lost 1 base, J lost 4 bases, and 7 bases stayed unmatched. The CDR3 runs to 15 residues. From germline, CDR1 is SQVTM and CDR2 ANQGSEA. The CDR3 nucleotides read TGCAGCGTTGAAGTCGACAGGGGGAGGTCAGAGACCCAGTACTTC. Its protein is CSVEVDRGRSETQYF.

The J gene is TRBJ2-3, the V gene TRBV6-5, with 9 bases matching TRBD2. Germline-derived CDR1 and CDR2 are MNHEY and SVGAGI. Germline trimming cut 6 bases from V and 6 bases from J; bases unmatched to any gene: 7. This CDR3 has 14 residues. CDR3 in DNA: TGTGCCAGCAGAGTGGCGGGGGGGCCGGATACGCAGTATTTT. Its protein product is CASRVAGGPDTQYF.

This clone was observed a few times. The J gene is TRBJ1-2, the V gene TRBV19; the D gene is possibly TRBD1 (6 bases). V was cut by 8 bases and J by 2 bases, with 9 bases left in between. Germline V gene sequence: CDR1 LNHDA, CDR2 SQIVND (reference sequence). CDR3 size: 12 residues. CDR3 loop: CASYRENYGYTF. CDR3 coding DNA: TGTGCCAGTTACAGGGAGAACTATGGCTACACCTTC.

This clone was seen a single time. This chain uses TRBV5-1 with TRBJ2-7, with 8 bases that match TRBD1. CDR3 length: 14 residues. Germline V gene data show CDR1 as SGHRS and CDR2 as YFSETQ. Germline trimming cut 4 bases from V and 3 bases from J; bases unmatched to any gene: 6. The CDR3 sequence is CASSTDRAIYEQYF. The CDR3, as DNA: TGCGCCAGCAGCACGGACAGGGCGATCTACGAGCAGTACTTC.

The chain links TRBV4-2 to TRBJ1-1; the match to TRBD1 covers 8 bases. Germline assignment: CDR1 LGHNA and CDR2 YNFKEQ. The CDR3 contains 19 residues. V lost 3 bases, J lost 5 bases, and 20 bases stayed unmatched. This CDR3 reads CASSQVLGQGSLFGTEAFF. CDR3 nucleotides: TGTGCCAGCAGCCAGGTGCTCGGACAGGGAAGTCTATTTGGGACTGAAGCTTTCTTT.

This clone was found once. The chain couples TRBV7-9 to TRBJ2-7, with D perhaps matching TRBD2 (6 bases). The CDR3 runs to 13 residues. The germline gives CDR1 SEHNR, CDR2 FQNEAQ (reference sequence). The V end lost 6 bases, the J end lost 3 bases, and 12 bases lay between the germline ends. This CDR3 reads CASSPGGIYEQYF. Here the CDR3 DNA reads TGTGCCAGCAGTCCCGGAGGGATCTACGAGCAGTACTTC.

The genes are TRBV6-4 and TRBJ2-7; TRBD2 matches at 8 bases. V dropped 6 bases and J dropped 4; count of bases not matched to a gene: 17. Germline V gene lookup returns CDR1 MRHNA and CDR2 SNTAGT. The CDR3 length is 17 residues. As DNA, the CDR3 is TGTGCCAGCAGGGAGACTATTGAGCGGGAGAGTTTTTACGAGCAGTACTTC. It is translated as CASRETIERESFYEQYF.

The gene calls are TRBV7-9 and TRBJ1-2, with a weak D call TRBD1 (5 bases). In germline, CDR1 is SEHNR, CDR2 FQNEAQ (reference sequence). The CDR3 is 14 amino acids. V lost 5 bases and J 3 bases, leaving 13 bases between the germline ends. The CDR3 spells CASSPRRGDYGYTF. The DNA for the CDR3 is TGTGCCAGCAGCCCGAGGAGGGGAGACTATGGCTACACCTTC.

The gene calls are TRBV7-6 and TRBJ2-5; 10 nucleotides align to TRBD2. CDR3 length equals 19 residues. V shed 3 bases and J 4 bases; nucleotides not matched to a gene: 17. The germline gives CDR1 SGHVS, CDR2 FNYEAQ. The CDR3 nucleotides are TGTGCCAGCAGCTTTCTGGGAAGAGGAGCGGGGGGGCCGTTAGAGACCCAGTACTTC. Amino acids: CASSFLGRGAGGPLETQYF. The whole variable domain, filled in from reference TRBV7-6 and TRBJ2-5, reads GAGVSQSPRYKVTKRGQDVALRCDPISGHVSLYWYRQALGQGPEFLTYFNYEAQQDKSGLPNDRFSAERPEGSISTLTIQRTEQRDSAMYRCASSFLGRGAGGPLETQYFGPGTRLLVL.

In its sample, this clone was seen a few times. The CDR3 region is CASRNYRASGELFF. The CDR3 DNA reads as TGTGCCAGCCGAAACTACAGGGCTTCCGGGGAGCTGTTTTTT. The V and J genes are TRBV7-9 and TRBJ2-2, with D possibly matching TRBD1 (6 bases). CDR1 is SEHNR, CDR2 FQNEAQ, per germline (reference sequence). The CDR3 runs 14 residues. V lost 8 bases to trimming and J lost 6 bases, with 16 bases between them.

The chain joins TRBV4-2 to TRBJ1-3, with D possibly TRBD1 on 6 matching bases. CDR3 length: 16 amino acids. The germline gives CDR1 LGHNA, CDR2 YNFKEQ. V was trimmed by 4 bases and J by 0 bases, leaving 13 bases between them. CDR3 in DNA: TGTGCCAGCAGCCCCTGGGTGACAGGCTCTGGAAACACCATATATTTT. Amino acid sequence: CASSPWVTGSGNTIYF.

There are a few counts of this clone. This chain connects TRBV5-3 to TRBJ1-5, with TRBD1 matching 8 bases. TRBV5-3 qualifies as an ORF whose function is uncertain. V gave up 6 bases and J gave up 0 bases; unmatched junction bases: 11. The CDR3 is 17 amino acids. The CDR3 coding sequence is TGTGCCAGAATTCTAGGGCAGGGGGCCTTTAGCAATCAGCCCCAGCATTTT. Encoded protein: CARILGQGAFSNQPQHF.

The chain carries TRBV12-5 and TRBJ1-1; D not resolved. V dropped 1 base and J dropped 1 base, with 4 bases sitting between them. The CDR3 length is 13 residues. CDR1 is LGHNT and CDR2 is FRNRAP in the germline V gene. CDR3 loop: CASGLDRNTEAFF. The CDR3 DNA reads TGTGCTAGTGGTTTGGACAGGAACACTGAAGCTTTCTTT.

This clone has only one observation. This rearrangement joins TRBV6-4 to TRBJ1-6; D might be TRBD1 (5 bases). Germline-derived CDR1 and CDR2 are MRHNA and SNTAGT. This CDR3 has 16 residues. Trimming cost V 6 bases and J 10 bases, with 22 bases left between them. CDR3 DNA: TGTGCCAGCAGGAGAACTCAGGGCCGGGGAGGATCACCCCTCCACTTT. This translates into CASRRTQGRGGSPLHF.

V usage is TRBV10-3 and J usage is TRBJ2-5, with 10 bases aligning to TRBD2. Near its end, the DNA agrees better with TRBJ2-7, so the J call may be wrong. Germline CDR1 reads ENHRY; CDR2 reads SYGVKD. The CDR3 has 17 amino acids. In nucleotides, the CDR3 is TGTGCCATCAGTGCCGGAACTAGCGGGATCCATGGTTACGAGCAGTACTTC. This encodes CAISAGTSGIHGYEQYF.

The CDR3 bases are TGTGCCAGCAGCCCCGACAGGGGACGGTATTCACCCCTCCACTTT. Protein sequence: CASSPDRGRYSPLHF. V gene TRBV5-6 combines with J gene TRBJ1-6, with 8 bases that match TRBD1. This CDR3 is 15 amino acids long. Germline CDR1 reads SGHDT; CDR2 reads YYEEEE. Trimming cost V 4 bases and J 8 bases; bases outside gene matches: 8.

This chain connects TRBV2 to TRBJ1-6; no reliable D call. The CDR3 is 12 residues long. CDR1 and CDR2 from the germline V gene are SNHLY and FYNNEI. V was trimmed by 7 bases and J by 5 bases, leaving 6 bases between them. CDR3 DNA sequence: TGTGCCAGCAAACAGAATAATTCACCCCTCCACTTT. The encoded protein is CASKQNNSPLHF. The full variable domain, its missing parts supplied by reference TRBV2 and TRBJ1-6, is EPEVTQTPSHQVTQMGQEVILRCVPISNHLYFYWYRQILGQKVEFLVSFYNNEISEKSEIFDDQFSVERPDGSNFTLKIRSTKLEDSAMYFCASKQNNSPLHFGNGTRLTVT.

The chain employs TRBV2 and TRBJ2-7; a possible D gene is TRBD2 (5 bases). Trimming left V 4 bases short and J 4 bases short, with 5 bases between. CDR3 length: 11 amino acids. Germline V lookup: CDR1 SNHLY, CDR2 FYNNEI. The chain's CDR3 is CASSGGYEQYF. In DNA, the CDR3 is TGTGCCAGCAGTGGAGGGTACGAGCAGTACTTC.

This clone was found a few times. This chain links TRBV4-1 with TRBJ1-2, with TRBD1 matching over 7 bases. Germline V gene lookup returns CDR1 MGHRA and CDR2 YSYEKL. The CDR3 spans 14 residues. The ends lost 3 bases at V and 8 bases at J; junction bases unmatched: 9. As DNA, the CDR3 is TGCGCCAGCAGCCATCCCACAGGGGTCTGGGGCTACACCTTC. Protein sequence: CASSHPTGVWGYTF.

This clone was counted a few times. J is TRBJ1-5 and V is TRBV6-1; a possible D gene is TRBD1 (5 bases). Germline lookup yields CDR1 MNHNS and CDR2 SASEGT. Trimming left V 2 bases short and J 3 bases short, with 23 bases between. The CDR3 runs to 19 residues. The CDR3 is CASSEPPWRDRTLNQPQHF. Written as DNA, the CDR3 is TGTGCCAGCAGTGAACCTCCGTGGAGAGACAGAACCCTCAATCAGCCCCAGCATTTT.

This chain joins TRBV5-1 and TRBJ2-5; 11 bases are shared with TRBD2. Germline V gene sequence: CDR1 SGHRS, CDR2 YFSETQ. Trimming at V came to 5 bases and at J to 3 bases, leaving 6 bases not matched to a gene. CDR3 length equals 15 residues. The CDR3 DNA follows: TGCGCCAGCAGGGGGCCGGGACTAGCGGAAGAGACCCAGTACTTC. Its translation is CASRGPGLAEETQYF.

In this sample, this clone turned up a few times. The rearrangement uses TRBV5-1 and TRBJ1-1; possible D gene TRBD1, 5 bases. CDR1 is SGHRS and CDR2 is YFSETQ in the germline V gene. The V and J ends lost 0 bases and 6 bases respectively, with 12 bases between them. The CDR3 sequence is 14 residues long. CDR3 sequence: CASSLGQGKAEAFF. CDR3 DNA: TGCGCCAGCAGCTTGGGCCAGGGTAAAGCTGAAGCTTTCTTT.

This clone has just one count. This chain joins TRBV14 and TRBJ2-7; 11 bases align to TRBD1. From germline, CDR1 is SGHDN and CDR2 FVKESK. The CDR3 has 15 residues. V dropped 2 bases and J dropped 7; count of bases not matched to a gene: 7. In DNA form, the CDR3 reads TGTGCCAGCAGCCAACTATCGGACAGGGGGCGGGAGCAGTACTTC. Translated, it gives CASSQLSDRGREQYF.

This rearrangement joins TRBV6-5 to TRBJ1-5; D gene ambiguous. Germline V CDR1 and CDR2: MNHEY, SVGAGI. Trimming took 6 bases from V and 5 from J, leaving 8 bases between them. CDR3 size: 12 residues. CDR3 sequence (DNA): TGTGCCAGCAGCCCCGGGTATCAGCCCCAGCATTTT. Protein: CASSPGYQPQHF.

The CDR3, as DNA: TGTGCCAGCAGCATCGACAGGGAAGAGACCCAGTACTTC. It translates to CASSIDREETQYF. This chain connects TRBV27 to TRBJ2-5, with 7 bases fitting TRBD1. The CDR3 loop spans 13 amino acids. Germline CDR1 reads MNHEY; CDR2 reads SMNVEV (reference sequence). V lost 6 bases, J lost 3 bases, and 4 bases stayed unmatched.